This TCR beta chain comes out of a study of T cells in localized non-small cell lung cancer. The CDR3 is 14 amino acids. The germline V and J ends were trimmed by 4 bases and 2 bases, with 12 bases remaining between them. Per germline, CDR1 MDHEN and CDR2 SYDVKM. Method: immunoSEQ multiplex PCR; TCRdb's copy keeps in-frame clones and lacks some. The table includes around 64,000 clones, roughly 90% detected once. Findings and limits, study-wide: Longer survival (overall) was linked to higher T cell density in blood. It remains possible that heterogeneity exists, since only one tumor region was sequenced. Uninvolved nearby lung showed the greatest T cell clonality, exceeding that found in tumor. The appearance of a median roughly 56 of the top 100 tumor clones was seen in adjacent lung.

In the case of this clone: Antigen unknown.

Material: peripheral blood, obtained before any cancer treatment. The chain recombines TRBV28 with TRBJ2-7; no reliable D call. The clonotype comes from a man between 35 and 75 years old with stage I squamous cell lung carcinoma. The CDR3 sequence: CASSSPSGTYEQYF. For the CDR3, the DNA is TGTGCCAGCAGTTCCCCCTCGGGTACCTACGAGCAGTACTTC.